This TCR beta chain is drawn from a study of CD4+ T cells in melanoma (dated by TCRdb to 2021 to 2024). Describing the broader study: The study examined neoantigen-specific CD4+ T cells in human melanoma. Beyond this particular receptor, the publication reports: The report described a correlation between neoantigen-specific CD4+ T cells and the function of CD8+ T cells, macrophages and B cells. Neoantigen-specific CD4+ T cells in melanoma were reported to show diverse differentiation states.

Regarding this clone: There is no known antigen for this receptor. No much larger clonotype is one base removed from it; base qualities were not supplied.

The junction shows trimming of 0 bases on V and 6 bases on J, plus 18 bases between the germline ends. Reading from cysteine to phenylalanine, the CDR3 counts 17 amino acids. Only the CDR3 region is kept as DNA, spanning 51 bases read in frame from base 1. Via the germline V gene (reference sequence), CDR1 is LNHNV and CDR2 YYDKDF. Donors were patients with melanoma. Library prep was done by the immunoSEQ multiplex PCR assay. TCRdb holds this immuneACCESS table with in-frame rearrangements only. Some clones are missing; in checked studies, unresolved V genes explain under half, and the rest has no known cause. This sample gives about 140,000 clones in total; around 90% of them show up just once. The ten largest make up less than 2% of the sample.

The V and J genes are TRBV15 and TRBJ1-5; matching of 5 bases hints at TRBD1 as the D gene. The clonotype originates from a human donor with melanoma. The CDR3 region reads CATSRDPSRVGVQPQHF. The nucleotides are TGTGCCACCAGCAGAGATCCCTCCAGGGTAGGGGTTCAGCCCCAGCATTTT.